These 28 T cell receptor beta chains originate from one sample sequenced in a study of T cells in Graves' hyperthyroidism and ophthalmopathy (dated by TCRdb to between 2017 and 2020). The method behind the library was multiplex PCR. Sequencing used an Illumina HiSeq 2000. Amplification of TCR beta CDR3 regions was carried out from RNA transcripts. The TCR CDR3 was subjected to a first round of RT-PCR using the HTBI primer set and the Qiagen OneStep RT-PCR kit. TCRdb reprocessed the public reads (quality trimming at Q25 with fastp, clone calling with MiXCR) and kept in-frame beta chains. CDR3 protein sequences are deduplicated, and each keeps its most common genes and DNA. The sample yields hundreds of thousands of distinct CDR3 sequences; roughly 17% were counted once. The ten most abundant clones make up roughly 18% of the sample. Sample: blood. Receptors originate from a woman younger than 35 with Graves' hyperthyroidism.

This clonotype was counted at least ten times. The chain recombines TRBV7-8 with TRBJ2-5, with 8 positions matching TRBD2. The CDR3 extends over 14 amino acids. CDR1 and CDR2 (germline): SGHVS, FQNEAQ. The ends lost 3 bases at V and 4 bases at J; junction bases unmatched: 4. The CDR3 loop reads CASSFQRGSETQYF. In DNA form, the CDR3 reads TGTGCCAGCAGCTTCCAGCGGGGGTCAGAGACCCAGTACTTC.

For this clonotype: One junction end does not reproduce the germline sequence, and a read error may be involved. The chain recombines TRBV28 with TRBJ1-1, with D possibly being TRBD1 (5 bases). CDR1 MDHEN and CDR2 SYDVKM come from the germline V gene. The CDR3 sequence is 13 residues long. The CDR3 coding sequence is TGTGCCAGCAGTTTTCAGGGAAACACTGAAGCTCTCTTT. It encodes CASSFQGNTEALF.

This clonotype has ten or more counts. V and J are TRBV2 and TRBJ2-7; tentatively, D is TRBD1 (5 bases). Germline CDR1 and CDR2: SNHLY and FYNNEI. This CDR3 comprises 11 residues. The ends were cut back, 8 bases at V and 6 bases at J, with 11 bases in the middle. CDR3 coding DNA: TGTGCCAGCGGGGCAGGTGCCGAGCAGTACTTC. Translated: CASGAGAEQYF. Using reference TRBV2 and TRBJ2-7 for the parts outside the CDR3, the full variable domain is EPEVTQTPSHQVTQMGQEVILRCVPISNHLYFYWYRQILGQKVEFLVSFYNNEISEKSEIFDDQFSVERPDGSNFTLKIRSTKLEDSAMYFCASGAGAEQYFGPGTRLTVT.

This clonotype was recorded many times. The rearrangement links TRBV2 to TRBJ2-1, with D unresolved. The CDR3 is made up of 11 amino acids. Trimming cost V 8 bases and J 3 bases, with 5 bases left between them. Germline CDR1 is SNHLY and CDR2 is FYNNEI. CDR3 region: CASVYYNEQFF. The CDR3 DNA sequence: TGTGCCAGCGTCTACTACAATGAGCAGTTCTTC.

Many counts were recorded for this clonotype. CDR3 amino acids: CASSPIGEGNTEAFF. The CDR3 region has the DNA TGTGCCAGCAGCCCAATAGGGGAGGGTAACACTGAAGCTTTCTTT. The rearrangement joins TRBV3-1 to TRBJ1-1, with D possibly being TRBD1 (5 bases). The length of the CDR3 is 15 residues. The V end was cut by 4 bases, the J end by 2 bases, with 14 bases between. CDR1 and CDR2 (germline): LGHDT, YNNKEL (reference sequence). Combining the CDR3 with reference TRBV3-1 and TRBJ1-1 gives the whole variable domain DTAVSQTPKYLVTQMGNDKSIKCEQNLGHDTMYWYKQDSKKFLKIMFSYNNKELIINETVPNRFSPKSPDKAHLNLHINSLELGDSAVYFCASSPIGEGNTEAFFGQGTRLTVV.

This clonotype was seen only a few times. The V call is TRBV6-5, the J call TRBJ1-1; D uncertain. CDR3 size: 13 residues. Trimming took 0 bases from V and 5 from J, leaving 7 bases between them. Germline V gene data show CDR1 as MNHEY and CDR2 as SVGAGI. This CDR3 reads CASSYSRETEAFF. The CDR3 DNA reads TGTGCCAGCAGTTACTCGAGGGAAACTGAAGCTTTCTTT.

In its sample, this clonotype was seen many times. The chain employs TRBV2 and TRBJ2-1, with TRBD2 identical over 13 bases. Germline assignment: CDR1 SNHLY and CDR2 FYNNEI. V lost 6 bases, J lost 9 bases, and 8 bases stayed unmatched. The CDR3 loop spans 15 amino acids. The CDR3 is CASRGLAGDGGEQFF. The CDR3 nucleotides are TGTGCCAGCAGAGGACTAGCGGGAGACGGCGGTGAGCAGTTCTTC.

The sample holds many counts of this clonotype. The CDR3 DNA follows: TGTGCCAGCAGCTCATGGACAGGGTGGACTGAAGCTTTCTTT. Translation gives CASSSWTGWTEAFF. J is TRBJ1-1 and V is TRBV7-2; TRBD1 matches 8 bases. Germline CDR1 is SGHTA and CDR2 is FQGNSA. V lost 4 bases and J lost 5; bases outside the gene matches: 6. The CDR3 is made up of 14 amino acids.

The V and J genes are TRBV6-2 or TRBV6-3 and TRBJ2-2; 9 bases fit TRBD2. CDR3 length equals 14 residues. V shed 10 bases, J shed 5 bases, and the junction held 8 bases outside the gene matches. In germline, CDR1 is MNHEY, CDR2 SVGEGT. CDR3: CATGLAGATGELFF. The CDR3 coding sequence is TGTGCCACCGGATTAGCGGGGGCTACCGGGGAGCTGTTTTTT.

The V gene is TRBV4-1, the J gene TRBJ2-1, with 12 bases matching TRBD2. The junction had 7 bases not matched to a gene; V was cut back by 1 base and J by 9 bases. The V gene's germline CDR1 is MGHRA and CDR2 YSYEKL. This CDR3 spans 16 amino acids. The CDR3 reads CASSQVETSGGPEQFF. In DNA, the CDR3 is TGCGCCAGCAGCCAAGTGGAGACTAGCGGGGGTCCTGAGCAGTTCTTC.

This clonotype has a handful of counts. The V and J genes are TRBV19 and TRBJ2-2, with 7 bases fitting TRBD1. There are 18 residues in the CDR3. The J segment lost 6 bases and the V segment lost 3 bases, leaving 16 bases of the junction unmatched. Germline CDR1 and CDR2: LNHDA and SQIVND (reference sequence). CDR3 DNA sequence: TGTGCCAGTAGTATTAAAGGGGGCGGCCGACCTTTCGCCGGGGAGCTGTTTTTT. Translated, it gives CASSIKGGGRPFAGELFF.

V gene TRBV7-3 combines with J gene TRBJ2-4, with D unclear. Germline V CDR1 and CDR2: SGHTA, FQGTGA. The CDR3 length is 13 residues. The V end lost 1 base, the J end lost 8 bases, and 9 bases lay between the germline ends. CDR3 bases: TGTGCCAGCAGCTTAAGGGCAGGAGACATTCAGTACTTC. Its translation: CASSLRAGDIQYF.

This rearrangement joins TRBV6-1 to TRBJ2-5; D not certain. Trimming cost V 5 bases and J 5 bases, with 12 bases left between them. The CDR3 runs 13 residues. From germline, CDR1 is MNHNS and CDR2 SASEGT. The CDR3 is CASSLLSGETQYF. The DNA for the CDR3 is TGTGCCAGCAGTCTCCTTAGTGGGGAGACCCAGTACTTC.

The gene calls are TRBV12-3 or TRBV12-4 and TRBJ1-3; D call uncertain. The germline V and J ends were trimmed by 8 bases and 0 bases, with 14 bases remaining between them. The CDR3 totals 15 residues. The CDR3 loop reads CASVRPRASGNTIYF. CDR3 nucleotide sequence: TGTGCCAGCGTTCGCCCGAGAGCCTCTGGAAACACCATATATTTT.

This clonotype was observed a handful of times. The gene calls are TRBV5-1 and TRBJ2-7, with TRBD1 matching over 8 bases. CDR3 length: 13 residues. The trim removed 4 bases at V and 5 bases at J, leaving 5 bases unmatched. Germline lookup yields CDR1 SGHRS and CDR2 YFSETQ. The CDR3 is CASSTRGLNEQYF. CDR3 coding DNA: TGCGCCAGCAGCACCAGGGGGCTAAACGAGCAGTACTTC. The whole variable domain, remainder taken from reference TRBV5-1 and TRBJ2-7, is KAGVTQTPRYLIKTRGQQVTLSCSPISGHRSVSWYQQTPGQGLQFLFEYFSETQRNKGNFPGRFSGRQFSNSRSEMNVSTLELGDSALYLCASSTRGLNEQYFGPGTRLTVT.

This clonotype was observed a single time. A read error may explain this, as a much larger clone is one base away. This rearrangement joins TRBV29-1 to TRBJ1-2; possibly TRBD1 for D (6 bases). In germline, CDR1 is SQVTM, CDR2 ANQGSEA. The CDR3 runs to 14 residues. Deletions cut 4 bases from V and 2 bases from J, with 14 bases between. CDR3 residues: CSVGTEITNYGYTF. In nucleotides, the CDR3 is TGCAGCGTTGGGACAGAGATAACCAACTATGGCTACACCTTC.

V gene TRBV20-1 combines with J gene TRBJ2-7; D ambiguous. Trimming cost V 1 base and J 0 bases, with 13 bases left between them. Germline CDR1 DFQATT, CDR2 SNEGSKA (reference sequence). The CDR3 runs to 15 residues. CDR3 sequence: CSARATGYSSYEQYF. The CDR3 DNA reads as TGCAGTGCTAGAGCGACCGGGTACAGCTCCTACGAGCAGTACTTC.

This clonotype has ten or more counts. The chain uses TRBV11-2 and TRBJ2-1; TRBD2 matches at 7 bases. V lost 5 bases and J lost 2; bases outside the gene matches: 3. The CDR3 is made up of 14 amino acids. Germline CDR1 is SGHAT and CDR2 is FQNNGV. CDR3 residues: CASSPLAAYNEQFF. The CDR3 nucleotides are TGTGCCAGCAGCCCCCTAGCGGCCTACAATGAGCAGTTCTTC.

The J gene is TRBJ1-1, the V gene TRBV30, with no clear D. V gave up 0 bases and J gave up 0 bases, with 8 bases separating them. The CDR3 is 14 amino acids. The germline gives CDR1 GTSNPN, CDR2 SVGIG (reference sequence). DNA of the CDR3: TGTGCCTGGAGTGTTGGGGTCATGAACACTGAAGCTTTCTTT. Protein: CAWSVGVMNTEAFF.

This clonotype was observed many times. The chain links TRBV7-2 to TRBJ2-7, with unresolved D. Germline V lookup: CDR1 SGHTA, CDR2 FQGNSA. Between the trimmed V and J ends, which lost 5 bases and 7 bases, there was a span of 12 bases. The CDR3 is 12 amino acids. The chain's CDR3 is CASSPLTREQYF. CDR3 DNA sequence: TGTGCCAGCAGCCCCCTAACCAGGGAGCAGTACTTC.

The V and J genes are TRBV6-1 and TRBJ1-2, with TRBD1 matching over 8 bases. CDR1 is MNHNS, CDR2 SASEGT, per germline. J lost 0 bases, V lost 8 bases, and 5 bases had no gene match. The CDR3 totals 14 residues. DNA for the CDR3: TGTGCCAGCGTAAAACAGGGGGCTAACTATGGCTACACCTTC. It encodes CASVKQGANYGYTF.

Many counts were recorded for this clonotype. V usage is TRBV3-1 and J usage is TRBJ2-1, with D tentatively TRBD1 (5 bases). The CDR3 is 15 residues long. V was clipped by 1 base and J by 12 bases, with 19 bases between them. The V gene's germline CDR1 is LGHDT and CDR2 YNNKEL (reference sequence). As DNA, the CDR3 is TGTGCCAGCAGCCAAGGGTTCGAATCGCCAGGGTTGCAGTTCTTC. This sequence encodes CASSQGFESPGLQFF.

This clonotype was picked up many times. This CDR3 reads CASSRPGGLNTEAFF. CDR3 bases: TGTGCCAGCAGCCGTCCCGGTGGTTTGAACACTGAAGCTTTCTTT. The chain links TRBV7-7 to TRBJ1-1; D not certain. Germline-derived CDR1 and CDR2 are SSHAT and FNYEAQ (reference sequence). The CDR3 length is 15 residues. V lost 5 bases to trimming and J lost 0 bases, with 13 bases between them. Full variable domain (remainder filled in from reference TRBV7-7 and TRBJ1-1): GAGVSQSPRYKVTKRGQDVTLRCDPISSHATLYWYQQALGQGPEFLTYFNYEAQPDKSGLPSDRFSAERPEGSISTLTIQRTEQRDSAMYRCASSRPGGLNTEAFFGQGTRLTVV.

This clonotype was detected ten times or more. The chain uses TRBV5-6 and TRBJ2-1; either TRBD1 or TRBD2 may fit D (6 bases each). Per germline, CDR1 SGHDT and CDR2 YYEEEE. Trimming cost V 1 base and J 6 bases, with 11 bases left between them. The CDR3 runs 14 residues. Here the CDR3 DNA reads TGTGCCAGCAGCTTGAATGGAGGGGGCAATGAGCAGTTCTTC. Encoded protein: CASSLNGGGNEQFF.

This clonotype was counted only a few times. This chain connects TRBV5-1 to TRBJ2-1; the match to TRBD2 covers 7 bases. V was clipped by 4 bases and J by 0 bases; unmatched bases: 4. Germline V gene data show CDR1 as SGHRS and CDR2 as YFSETQ. CDR3 size: 15 residues. The chain's CDR3 is CASSVSGPSYNEQFF. CDR3 DNA: TGCGCCAGCAGCGTTAGCGGGCCCTCCTACAATGAGCAGTTCTTC.

On this clonotype: One end of the junction is discordant with germline, which a read error may explain. The genes are TRBV3-1 and TRBJ2-7, with 10 bases identical to TRBD2. CDR3 length: 15 residues. Germline CDR1 LGHDT, CDR2 YNNKEL (reference sequence). As DNA, the CDR3 is TGTGCCAGCAGCCAAGTTGGCCTAGCGGGAGACGAGCACTACTTC. Its translation is CASSQVGLAGDEHYF.

The sample holds many counts of this clonotype. The V call is TRBV12-3 or TRBV12-4, the J call TRBJ1-6, with D possibly matching TRBD1 (5 bases). V was pared by 5 bases and J by 8 bases, with 13 bases between. This CDR3 is 14 amino acids long. As DNA, the CDR3 is TGTGCCAGCAGTCCGCAGGGTACGGATTCACCCCTCCACTTT. As protein: CASSPQGTDSPLHF.

This clonotype was picked up many times. The rearrangement joins TRBV7-9 to TRBJ1-3; D remains unclear. This CDR3 is 15 amino acids long. V lost 5 bases and J 5 bases, leaving 16 bases between the germline ends. The germline CDR1 and CDR2 sequences are SEHNR and FQNEAQ (reference sequence). The CDR3 DNA is TGTGCCAGCAGCCTTCTCCCGGTTCGGCGAAACACCATATATTTT. Protein product: CASSLLPVRRNTIYF.